Listed here are 5 T cell receptor beta chains from one sample, sequenced in a study of OX40 agonist ivuxolimab in advanced cancers. Produced via immunoSEQ multiplex PCR; TCRdb's table is partial and in-frame only. Of under 70,000 clones in the sample, about 90% are singletons; the top ten hold 2% to 2.5%. This specimen consisted of CD4+ or CD8+ T cells sorted from blood, obtained in a trial of the OX40 agonist ivuxolimab. These receptors were obtained from an adult with an advanced solid tumor such as melanoma, head and neck, liver or kidney cancer.

The V gene is TRBV19, the J gene TRBJ1-5; 7 bases match TRBD1. Per germline, CDR1 LNHDA and CDR2 SQIVND (reference sequence). The J segment lost 4 bases and the V segment lost 10 bases, leaving 4 bases of the junction unmatched. This CDR3 contains 12 residues. CDR3 sequence (DNA): TGTGCCACCAGGGGGGGAAATCAGCCCCAGCATTTT. Translation: CATRGGNQPQHF.

This clone came up once. This chain connects TRBV6-9 to TRBJ2-1; TRBD2 matches at 9 bases. This CDR3 region has 15 residues. Germline CDR1 and CDR2: MNHGY and SVAAGI. Losses at the gene ends were 4 bases for V and 2 bases for J; bases not matched to a gene: 3. The CDR3, as DNA: TGTGCCAGCAGTTTAGCGGGGGCCACCTACAATGAGCAGTTCTTC. This encodes CASSLAGATYNEQFF.

The rearrangement joins TRBV7-2 to TRBJ1-4; no clear D. This CDR3 has 12 amino acids. Trimming shortened V by 1 base and J by 8 bases, and 5 bases separated the two germline ends. The germline gives CDR1 SGHTA, CDR2 FQGNSA. CDR3 sequence: CASSLGGEKLFF. The CDR3 DNA reads TGTGCCAGCAGCTTAGGAGGGGAAAAACTGTTTTTT. Full variable domain (rest looked up from reference TRBV7-2 and TRBJ1-4): GAGVSQSPSNKVTEKGKDVELRCDPISGHTALYWYRQSLGQGLEFLIYFQGNSAPDKSGLPSDRFSAERTGGSVSTLTIQRTQQEDSAVYLCASSLGGEKLFFGSGTQLSVL.

V and J are TRBV6-6 and TRBJ2-5; the D gene is possibly TRBD1 (5 bases). V lost 7 bases, J lost 0 bases, and 12 bases lay in between. Germline CDR1 reads MNHNY; CDR2 reads SVGAGI (reference sequence). The CDR3 covers 14 residues. In DNA form, the CDR3 reads TGTGCCAGCAAAGACAGTCCCTACCAAGAGACCCAGTACTTC. It translates to CASKDSPYQETQYF.

This clone is a singleton in its sample. V usage is TRBV15 and J usage is TRBJ2-2, with D perhaps being TRBD1 or TRBD2 (5 bases each). The CDR3 loop spans 15 amino acids. V lost 0 bases and J 4 bases, leaving 9 bases between the germline ends. Germline V CDR1 and CDR2: LNHNV, YYDKDF (reference sequence). In DNA, the CDR3 is TGTGCCACCAGCAGAGACAGGGCGGGCACCGGGGAGCTGTTTTTT. It is translated as CATSRDRAGTGELFF.